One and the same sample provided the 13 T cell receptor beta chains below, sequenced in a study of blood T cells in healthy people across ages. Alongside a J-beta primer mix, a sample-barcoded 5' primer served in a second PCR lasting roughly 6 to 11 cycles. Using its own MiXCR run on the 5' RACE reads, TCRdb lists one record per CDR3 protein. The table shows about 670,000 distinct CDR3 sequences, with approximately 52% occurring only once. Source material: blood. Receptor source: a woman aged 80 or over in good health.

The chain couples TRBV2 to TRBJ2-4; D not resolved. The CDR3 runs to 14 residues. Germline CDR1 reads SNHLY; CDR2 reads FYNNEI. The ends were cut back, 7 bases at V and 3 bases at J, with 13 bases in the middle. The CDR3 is CASTTRPDKNIQYF. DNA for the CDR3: TGTGCCAGCACAACCCGGCCAGACAAAAACATTCAGTACTTC. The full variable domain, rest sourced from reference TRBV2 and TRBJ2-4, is EPEVTQTPSHQVTQMGQEVILRCVPISNHLYFYWYRQILGQKVEFLVSFYNNEISEKSEIFDDQFSVERPDGSNFTLKIRSTKLEDSAMYFCASTTRPDKNIQYFGAGTRLSVL.

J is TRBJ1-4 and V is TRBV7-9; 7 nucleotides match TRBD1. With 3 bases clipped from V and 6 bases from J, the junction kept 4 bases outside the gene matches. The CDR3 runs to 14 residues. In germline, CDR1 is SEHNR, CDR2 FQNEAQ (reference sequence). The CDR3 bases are TGTGCCAGCAGCTTGAGGGACAGTGATGAAAAACTGTTTTTT. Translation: CASSLRDSDEKLFF. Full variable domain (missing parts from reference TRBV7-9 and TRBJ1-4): DTGVSQNPRHKITKRGQNVTFRCDPISEHNRLYWYRQTLGQGPEFLTYFQNEAQLEKSRLLSDRFSAERPKGSFSTLEIQRTEQGDSAMYLCASSLRDSDEKLFFGSGTQLSVL.

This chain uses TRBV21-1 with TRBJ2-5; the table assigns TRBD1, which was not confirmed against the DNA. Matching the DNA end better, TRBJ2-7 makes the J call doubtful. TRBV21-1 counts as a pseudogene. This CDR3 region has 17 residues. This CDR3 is CASSFPGQGSASYEQYF. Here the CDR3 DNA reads TGTGCCAGCAGCTTTCCGGGACAGGGGTCTGCGTCCTACGAGCAGTACTTC.

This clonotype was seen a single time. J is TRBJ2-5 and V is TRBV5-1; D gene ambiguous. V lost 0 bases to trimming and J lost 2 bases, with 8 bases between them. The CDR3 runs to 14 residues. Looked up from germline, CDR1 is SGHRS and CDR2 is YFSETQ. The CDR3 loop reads CASSLGPRQETQYF. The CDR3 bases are TGCGCCAGCAGCTTGGGGCCTAGACAAGAGACCCAGTACTTC.

CDR3 in DNA: TGTGCCAGCAGCGTACTGATGGCGGCTAGCTCCTACAATGAGCAGTTCTTC. This codes for CASSVLMAASSYNEQFF. The V call is TRBV9, the J call TRBJ2-1; D gene unclear. Trimming took off 1 base at V and 0 bases at J, with 14 bases between the two ends. In germline, CDR1 is SGDLS, CDR2 YYNGEE. The CDR3 is 17 residues long.

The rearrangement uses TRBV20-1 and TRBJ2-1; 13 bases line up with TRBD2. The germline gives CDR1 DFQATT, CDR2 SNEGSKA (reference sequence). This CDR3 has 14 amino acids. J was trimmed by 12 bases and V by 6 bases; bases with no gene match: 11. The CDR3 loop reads CSAPATSGGRPQFF. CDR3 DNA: TGCAGTGCCCCGGCGACTAGCGGGGGGCGTCCGCAGTTCTTC.

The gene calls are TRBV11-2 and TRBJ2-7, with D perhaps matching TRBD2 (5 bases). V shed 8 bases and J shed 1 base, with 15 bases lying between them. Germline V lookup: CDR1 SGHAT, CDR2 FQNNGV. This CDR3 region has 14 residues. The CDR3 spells CASRRLRSSYEQYF. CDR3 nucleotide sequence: TGTGCCAGCCGAAGACTACGAAGTTCCTACGAGCAGTACTTC.

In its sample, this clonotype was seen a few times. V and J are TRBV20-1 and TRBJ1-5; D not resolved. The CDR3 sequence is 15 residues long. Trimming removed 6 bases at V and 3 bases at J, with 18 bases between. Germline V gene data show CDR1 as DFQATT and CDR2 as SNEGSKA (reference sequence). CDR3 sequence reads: CSAARLGRDNQPQHF. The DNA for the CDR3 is TGCAGTGCCGCCCGTTTAGGTAGGGACAATCAGCCCCAGCATTTT.

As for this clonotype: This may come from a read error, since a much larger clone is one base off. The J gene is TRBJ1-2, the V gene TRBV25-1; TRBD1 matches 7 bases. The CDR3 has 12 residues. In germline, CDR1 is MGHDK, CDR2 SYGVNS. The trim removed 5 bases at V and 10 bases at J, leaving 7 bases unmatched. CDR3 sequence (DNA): TGTGCCAGCAGTCTAGGGGGCATTGACTACACCTTC. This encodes CASSLGGIDYTF.

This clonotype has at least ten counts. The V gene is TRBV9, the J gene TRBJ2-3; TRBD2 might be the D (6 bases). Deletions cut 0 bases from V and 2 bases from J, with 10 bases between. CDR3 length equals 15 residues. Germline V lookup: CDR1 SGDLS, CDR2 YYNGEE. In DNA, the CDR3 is TGTGCCAGCAGCGTAGGGGGGGTTATCACAGATACGCAGTATTTT. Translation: CASSVGGVITDTQYF.

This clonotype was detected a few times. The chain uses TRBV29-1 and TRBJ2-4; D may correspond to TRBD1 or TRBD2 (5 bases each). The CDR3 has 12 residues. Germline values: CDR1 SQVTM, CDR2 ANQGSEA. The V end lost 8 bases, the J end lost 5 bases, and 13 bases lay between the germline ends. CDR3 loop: CSSWDLQNIQYF. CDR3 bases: TGCAGCTCCTGGGACCTTCAAAACATTCAGTACTTC.

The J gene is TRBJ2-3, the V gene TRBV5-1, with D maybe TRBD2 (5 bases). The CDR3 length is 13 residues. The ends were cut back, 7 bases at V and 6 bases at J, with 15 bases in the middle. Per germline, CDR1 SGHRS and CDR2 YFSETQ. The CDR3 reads CASGQSPGDTQYF. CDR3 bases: TGCGCCAGCGGCCAAAGTCCGGGGGATACGCAGTATTTT.

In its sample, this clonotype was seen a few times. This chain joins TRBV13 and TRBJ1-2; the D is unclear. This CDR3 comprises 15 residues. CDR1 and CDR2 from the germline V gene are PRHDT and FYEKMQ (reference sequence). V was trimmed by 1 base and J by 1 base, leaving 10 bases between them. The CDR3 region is CASSLVVGNNYGYTF. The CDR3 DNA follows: TGTGCCAGCAGCTTAGTTGTGGGGAATAACTATGGCTACACCTTC.